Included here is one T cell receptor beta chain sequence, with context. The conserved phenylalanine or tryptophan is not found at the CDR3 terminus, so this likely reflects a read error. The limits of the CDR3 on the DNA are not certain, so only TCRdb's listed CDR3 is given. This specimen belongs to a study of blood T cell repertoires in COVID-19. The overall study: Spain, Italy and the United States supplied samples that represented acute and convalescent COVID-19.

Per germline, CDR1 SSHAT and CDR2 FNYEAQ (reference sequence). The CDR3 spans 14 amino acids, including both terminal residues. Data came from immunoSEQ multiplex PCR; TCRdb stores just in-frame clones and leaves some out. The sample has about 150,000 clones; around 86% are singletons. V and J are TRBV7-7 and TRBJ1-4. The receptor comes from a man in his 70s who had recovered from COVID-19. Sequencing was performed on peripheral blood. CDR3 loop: CASSFRGEVGLQRA.